The 24 T cell receptor beta chains listed next were all sequenced from one sample in a study of T cell responses to AZD1222 COVID-19 vaccine. Clones were read by immunoSEQ multiplex PCR, and TCRdb kept only the in-frame ones, dropping some. The profile shows 140,000 to 150,000 clones, over 75% of them singletons. Sequenced material: peripheral blood, taken on day 0 of AZD1222 vaccination. The receptors stem from an adult in good health.

V gene TRBV7-9 combines with J gene TRBJ1-1, with D unresolved. The CDR3 consists of 13 residues. The germline CDR1 and CDR2 sequences are SEHNR and FQNEAQ (reference sequence). V lost 6 bases, J lost 0 bases, and 8 bases lay in between. Here the CDR3 DNA reads TGTGCCAGCAGTGTAACAGTGAACACTGAAGCTTTCTTT. Amino acids: CASSVTVNTEAFF.

This sequence joins TRBV2 and TRBJ2-7; 8 positions agree with TRBD2. The CDR3 totals 14 residues. The J segment lost 3 bases and the V segment lost 6 bases, leaving 7 bases of the junction unmatched. Per germline, CDR1 SNHLY and CDR2 FYNNEI. Here the CDR3 DNA reads TGTGCCAGCAGAGCGACTAGCGCGAACTACGAGCAGTACTTC. It is translated as CASRATSANYEQYF.

The chain recombines TRBV19 with TRBJ2-5; D uncertain. The CDR3 has 15 residues. Trimming pared 4 bases from V and 7 bases from J, leaving 19 bases between. Germline CDR1 LNHDA, CDR2 SQIVND (reference sequence). CDR3 sequence: CASSRVHQFTGTQYF. The CDR3 region has the DNA TGTGCCAGTAGTAGGGTACATCAGTTCACGGGGACCCAGTACTTC.

The rearrangement uses TRBV7-6 and TRBJ1-2; perhaps TRBD1 as D (5 bases). This CDR3 region has 13 residues. Germline V gives CDR1 SGHVS, CDR2 FNYEAQ. V lost 0 bases, J lost 4 bases, and 6 bases lay in between. This CDR3 is CASSLAGAYGYTF. The DNA for the CDR3 is TGTGCCAGCAGCTTAGCAGGGGCCTATGGCTACACCTTC.

The V and J genes are TRBV4-2 and TRBJ2-7, with TRBD1 matching 8 bases. J was trimmed by 2 bases and V by 0 bases; bases with no gene match: 3. This CDR3 has 15 residues. CDR1 is LGHNA, CDR2 YNFKEQ, per germline. The CDR3 coding sequence is TGTGCCAGCAGCCAAGATGGGACAGGCACCTACGAGCAGTACTTC. Protein: CASSQDGTGTYEQYF.

V is TRBV6-5 and J is TRBJ1-1, with D unresolved. Germline V gene sequence: CDR1 MNHEY, CDR2 SVGAGI. The V end was cut by 7 bases, the J end by 6 bases, with 15 bases between. The CDR3 totals 13 residues. The CDR3 loop is CASKRNSGAEAFF. CDR3 DNA sequence: TGTGCCAGCAAACGGAACAGCGGGGCTGAAGCTTTCTTT.

The genes are TRBV5-4 and TRBJ2-7, with D possibly matching TRBD2 (6 bases). The CDR3 has 18 residues. V lost 2 bases to trimming and J lost 2 bases, with 23 bases between them. Germline CDR1 reads SGHNT; CDR2 reads YYREEE (reference sequence). The CDR3 sequence is CASSFILAGVRTPYEQYF. The CDR3, as DNA: TGTGCCAGCAGCTTCATACTAGCTGGGGTTCGCACCCCCTACGAGCAGTACTTC.

This chain connects TRBV10-2 to TRBJ1-5; D call uncertain. The ends were cut back, 4 bases at V and 2 bases at J, with 12 bases in the middle. CDR3 length: 15 amino acids. CDR1 WSHSY and CDR2 SAAADI come from the germline V gene. The CDR3 reads CASSGGRLGNQPQHF. The CDR3 nucleotides read TGCGCCAGCAGTGGAGGGAGGCTTGGCAATCAGCCCCAGCATTTT.

The gene calls are TRBV28 and TRBJ2-7; 8 nucleotides align to TRBD2. In germline, CDR1 is MDHEN, CDR2 SYDVKM. The length of the CDR3 is 16 residues. J lost 4 bases, V lost 7 bases, and 15 bases had no gene match. The CDR3 protein is CASTSGGAGVVYEQYF. The CDR3 bases are TGTGCCAGCACCTCTGGGGGAGCGGGAGTAGTTTACGAGCAGTACTTC. The full variable domain, rest sourced from reference TRBV28 and TRBJ2-7, is DVKVTQSSRYLVKRTGEKVFLECVQDMDHENMFWYRQDPGLGLRLIYFSYDVKMKEKGDIPEGYSVSREKKERFSLILESASTNQTSMYLCASTSGGAGVVYEQYFGPGTRLTVT.

The rearrangement links TRBV7-8 to TRBJ2-7; 10 bases agree with TRBD1. V lost 5 bases, J lost 6 bases, and 10 bases stayed unmatched. Germline V gives CDR1 SGHVS, CDR2 FQNEAQ. The CDR3 extends over 15 amino acids. This CDR3 reads CASSQLAGTGAEQYF. The CDR3 coding sequence is TGTGCCAGCAGCCAACTTGCCGGGACAGGGGCCGAGCAGTACTTC.

This clone was recorded once. This chain joins TRBV5-1 and TRBJ2-6; 8 bases map to TRBD1. With 1 base clipped from V and 0 bases from J, the junction kept 6 bases outside the gene matches. The germline V gene has CDR1 SGHRS and CDR2 YFSETQ. The CDR3 runs 18 residues. Written as DNA, the CDR3 is TGCGCCAGCAGCTTGACAGGACAGGGTAACTCTGGGGCCAACGTCCTGACTTTC. Protein: CASSLTGQGNSGANVLTF.

J is TRBJ2-7 and V is TRBV6-5, with D unclear. V was pared by 3 bases and J by 3 bases, with 12 bases between. CDR1 and CDR2 (germline): MNHEY, SVGAGI. This CDR3 spans 14 amino acids. The CDR3 region has the DNA TGTGCCAGCAGTTATAACGTTGCGAACTACGAGCAGTACTTC. Translating gives CASSYNVANYEQYF.

The V and J genes are TRBV30 and TRBJ2-5; D remains unclear. The germline gives CDR1 GTSNPN, CDR2 SVGIG (reference sequence). CDR3 length: 14 amino acids. Trimming removed 1 base at V and 6 bases at J, with 15 bases between. CDR3 bases: TGTGCCTGGAGTGCCTCGATAGGGCTGAAGACCCAGTACTTC. Its protein product is CAWSASIGLKTQYF.

J is TRBJ1-2 and V is TRBV30; D ambiguous. CDR1 is GTSNPN and CDR2 is SVGIG in the germline V gene (reference sequence). The CDR3 contains 11 residues. With 4 bases removed from V and 10 bases from J, the gap between germline ends came to 13 bases. The CDR3 region is CAWTKISNYTF. DNA of the CDR3: TGTGCCTGGACCAAAATCTCGAACTACACCTTC. Using reference TRBV30 and TRBJ1-2 for the parts outside the CDR3, the full variable domain is SQTIHQWPATLVQPVGSPLSLECTVEGTSNPNLYWYRQAAGRGLQLLFYSVGIGQISSEVPQNLSASRPQDRQFILSSKKLLLSDSGFYLCAWTKISNYTFGSGTRLTVV.

This rearrangement joins TRBV7-9 to TRBJ1-4; D ambiguous. This CDR3 has 15 residues. Germline lookup yields CDR1 SEHNR and CDR2 FQNEAQ (reference sequence). V shed 5 bases and J shed 8 bases, with 18 bases lying between them. CDR3 region: CASSRGWGDQEKLFF. CDR3 nucleotide sequence: TGTGCCAGCAGCCGAGGCTGGGGAGACCAGGAAAAACTGTTTTTT.

The CDR3 DNA sequence: TGTGCCTGGTCTTCCGGGACAGCTCTTGATTTGGATGGCTACACCTTC. Amino acids: CAWSSGTALDLDGYTF. V and J are TRBV30 and TRBJ1-2, with 7 bases matching TRBD1. Trimming took 5 bases from V and 6 from J; bases not matched to a gene: 18. The CDR3 loop spans 16 amino acids. The germline gives CDR1 GTSNPN, CDR2 SVGIG (reference sequence).

The V and J genes are TRBV7-9 and TRBJ1-3; the D gene is possibly TRBD1 (6 bases). CDR3 size: 14 residues. Germline loops: CDR1 SEHNR, CDR2 FQNEAQ (reference sequence). Trimming left V 5 bases short and J 0 bases short, with 8 bases between. The CDR3 DNA reads as TGTGCCAGCAGCCGGGACAACTCTGGAAACACCATATATTTT. This translates into CASSRDNSGNTIYF.

The chain joins TRBV27 to TRBJ2-7, with D possibly being TRBD1 (6 bases). CDR3 length: 15 amino acids. The germline V and J ends were trimmed by 1 base and 2 bases, with 12 bases remaining between them. Germline loops: CDR1 MNHEY, CDR2 SMNVEV (reference sequence). The CDR3 reads CASSLLGQFAYEQYF. The CDR3 nucleotides read TGTGCCAGCAGTTTATTAGGACAGTTTGCCTACGAGCAGTACTTC.

This chain connects TRBV6-5 to TRBJ1-6; unclear D gene. Germline V gives CDR1 MNHEY, CDR2 SVGAGI. Between the trimmed V and J ends, which lost 6 bases and 13 bases, there was a span of 22 bases. The CDR3 sequence is 15 residues long. CDR3 sequence: CASSPSMGGPGPLHF. CDR3 in DNA: TGTGCCAGCAGCCCCAGTATGGGTGGTCCTGGGCCCCTCCACTTT.

The chain has TRBV2 and TRBJ1-3; D unclear. Germline CDR1 and CDR2: SNHLY and FYNNEI. V lost 10 bases and J 0 bases, leaving 10 bases between the germline ends. CDR3 length: 13 amino acids. CDR3 region: CATTVLSGNTIYF. CDR3 sequence (DNA): TGTGCCACAACCGTCCTCTCTGGAAACACCATATATTTT.

This sequence joins TRBV10-1 and TRBJ1-4; the D is unclear. The CDR3 totals 9 residues. Deletions cut 8 bases from V and 11 bases from J, with 6 bases between. Germline lookup yields CDR1 WNHNN and CDR2 SYGVQD (reference sequence). For the CDR3, the DNA is TGCGCCAGCCCCTGGAAACTGTTTTTT. Translating gives CASPWKLFF.

The chain has TRBV4-1 and TRBJ1-1, with D uncertain. The CDR3 loop spans 14 amino acids. V lost 8 bases, J lost 1 base, and 14 bases lay in between. Germline V gene sequence: CDR1 MGHRA, CDR2 YSYEKL. CDR3 nucleotide sequence: TGCGCCAGCCAGCCAGTGATAAGGAACACTGAAGCTTTCTTT. It specifies CASQPVIRNTEAFF.

The CDR3 here is CASAYRDRVYGYTF. The CDR3 DNA reads as TGTGCCAGCGCCTACCGGGACAGGGTCTATGGCTACACCTTC. This chain uses TRBV27 with TRBJ1-2, with TRBD1 matching over 9 bases. Trimming took 8 bases from V and 4 from J; bases not matched to a gene: 8. The germline V gene encodes CDR1 MNHEY and CDR2 SMNVEV (reference sequence). CDR3 size: 14 residues.

This chain links TRBV5-5 with TRBJ2-7; no clear D. This CDR3 region has 14 residues. V lost 0 bases, J lost 0 bases, and 7 bases lay in between. Germline CDR1 is SGHKS and CDR2 is YYEKEE (reference sequence). CDR3 sequence: CASSLEWGSYEQYF. For the CDR3, the DNA is TGTGCCAGCAGCTTGGAGTGGGGCTCCTACGAGCAGTACTTC.